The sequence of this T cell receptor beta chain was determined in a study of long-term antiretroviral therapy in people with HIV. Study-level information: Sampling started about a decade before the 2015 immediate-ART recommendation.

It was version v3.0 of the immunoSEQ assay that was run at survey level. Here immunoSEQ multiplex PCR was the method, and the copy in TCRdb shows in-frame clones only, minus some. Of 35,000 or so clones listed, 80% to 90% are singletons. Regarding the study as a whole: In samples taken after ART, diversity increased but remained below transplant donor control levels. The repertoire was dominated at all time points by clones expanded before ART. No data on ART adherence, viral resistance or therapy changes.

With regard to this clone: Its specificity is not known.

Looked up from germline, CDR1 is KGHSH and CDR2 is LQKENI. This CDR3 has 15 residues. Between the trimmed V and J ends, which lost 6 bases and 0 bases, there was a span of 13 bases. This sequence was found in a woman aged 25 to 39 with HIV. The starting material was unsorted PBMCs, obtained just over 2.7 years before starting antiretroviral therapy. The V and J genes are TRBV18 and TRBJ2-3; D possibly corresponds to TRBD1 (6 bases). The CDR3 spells CASSQKGVSTDTQYF. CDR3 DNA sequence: TGTGCCAGCTCGCAGAAGGGGGTTAGCACAGATACGCAGTATTTT.